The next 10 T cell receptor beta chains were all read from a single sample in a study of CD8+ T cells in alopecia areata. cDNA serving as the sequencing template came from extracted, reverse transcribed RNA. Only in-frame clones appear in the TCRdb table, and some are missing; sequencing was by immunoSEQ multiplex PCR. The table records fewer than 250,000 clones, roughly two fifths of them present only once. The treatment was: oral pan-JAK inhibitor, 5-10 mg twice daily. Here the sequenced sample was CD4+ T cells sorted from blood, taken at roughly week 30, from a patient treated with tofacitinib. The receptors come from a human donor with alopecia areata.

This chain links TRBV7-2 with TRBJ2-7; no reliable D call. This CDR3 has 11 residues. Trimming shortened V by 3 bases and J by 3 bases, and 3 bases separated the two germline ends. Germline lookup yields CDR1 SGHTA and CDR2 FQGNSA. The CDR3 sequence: CASSLIYEQYF. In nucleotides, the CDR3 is TGTGCCAGCAGCTTGATCTACGAGCAGTACTTC.

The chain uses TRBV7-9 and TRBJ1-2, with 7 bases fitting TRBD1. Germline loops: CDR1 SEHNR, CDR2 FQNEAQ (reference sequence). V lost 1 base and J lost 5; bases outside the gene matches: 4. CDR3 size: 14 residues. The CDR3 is CASSLDSGGYGYTF. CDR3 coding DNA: TGTGCCAGCAGCTTAGACTCAGGGGGATATGGCTACACCTTC. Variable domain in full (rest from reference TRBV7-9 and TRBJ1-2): DTGVSQNPRHKITKRGQNVTFRCDPISEHNRLYWYRQTLGQGPEFLTYFQNEAQLEKSRLLSDRFSAERPKGSFSTLEIQRTEQGDSAMYLCASSLDSGGYGYTFGSGTRLTVV.

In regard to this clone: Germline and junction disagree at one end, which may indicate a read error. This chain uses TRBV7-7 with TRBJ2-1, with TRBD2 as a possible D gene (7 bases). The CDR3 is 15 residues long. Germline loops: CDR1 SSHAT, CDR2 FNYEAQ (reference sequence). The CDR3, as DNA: TGTGCTAGCAGTCCTGAGGGGGGGTCCTACAATGAGCAGTTCTTC. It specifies CASSPEGGSYNEQFF.

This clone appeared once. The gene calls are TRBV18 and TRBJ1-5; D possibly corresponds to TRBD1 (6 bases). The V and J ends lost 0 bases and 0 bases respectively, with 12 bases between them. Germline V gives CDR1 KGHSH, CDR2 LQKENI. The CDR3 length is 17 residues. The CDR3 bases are TGTGCCAGCTCACCACCCGGGGGCGGGTATAGCAATCAGCCCCAGCATTTT. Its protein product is CASSPPGGGYSNQPQHF.

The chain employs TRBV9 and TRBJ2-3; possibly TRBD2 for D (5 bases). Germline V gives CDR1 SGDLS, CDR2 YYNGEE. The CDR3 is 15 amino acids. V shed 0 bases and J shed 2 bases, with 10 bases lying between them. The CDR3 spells CASSVDQRHTDTQYF. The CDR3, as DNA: TGTGCCAGCAGCGTAGACCAGCGGCACACAGATACGCAGTATTTT.

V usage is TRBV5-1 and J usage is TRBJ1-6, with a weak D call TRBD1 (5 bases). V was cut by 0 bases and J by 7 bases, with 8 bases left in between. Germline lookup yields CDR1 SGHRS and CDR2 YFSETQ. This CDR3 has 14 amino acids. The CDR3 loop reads CASSLGGPNSPLHF. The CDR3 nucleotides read TGCGCCAGCAGCTTGGGGGGACCCAATTCACCCCTCCACTTT.

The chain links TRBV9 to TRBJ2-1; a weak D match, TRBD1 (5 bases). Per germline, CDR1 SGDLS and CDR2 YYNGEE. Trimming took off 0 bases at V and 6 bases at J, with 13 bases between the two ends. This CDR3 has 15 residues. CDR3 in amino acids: CASSVGREVANEQFF. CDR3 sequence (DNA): TGTGCCAGCAGCGTAGGCAGGGAAGTGGCCAATGAGCAGTTCTTC.

In DNA form, the CDR3 reads TGTGCCAGCAGTGAATTGGTGAACACTGAAGCTTTCTTT. It codes for CASSELVNTEAFF. The chain uses TRBV6-1 and TRBJ1-1, with unresolved D. V lost 2 bases and J 0 bases, leaving 4 bases between the germline ends. The CDR3 covers 13 residues. Germline V CDR1 and CDR2: MNHNS, SASEGT.

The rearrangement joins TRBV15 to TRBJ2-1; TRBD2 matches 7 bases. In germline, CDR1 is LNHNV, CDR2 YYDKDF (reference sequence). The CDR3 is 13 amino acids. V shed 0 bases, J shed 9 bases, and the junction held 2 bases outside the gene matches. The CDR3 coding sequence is TGTGCCACCAGCAGAGATATAGCGGGTGAGCAGTTCTTC. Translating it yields CATSRDIAGEQFF.

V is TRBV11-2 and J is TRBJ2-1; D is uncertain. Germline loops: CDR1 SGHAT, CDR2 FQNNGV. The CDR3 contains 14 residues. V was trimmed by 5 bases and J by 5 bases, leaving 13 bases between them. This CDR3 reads CASSETQVNNEQFF. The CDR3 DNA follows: TGTGCCAGCAGCGAAACCCAGGTAAACAATGAGCAGTTCTTC. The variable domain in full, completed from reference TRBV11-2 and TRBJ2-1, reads EAGVAQSPRYKIIEKRQSVAFWCNPISGHATLYWYQQILGQGPKLLIQFQNNGVVDDSQLPKDRFSAERLKGVDSTLKIQPAKLEDSAVYLCASSETQVNNEQFFGPGTRLTVL.